This TCR beta chain was captured in a study of PD-L1 blockade in urothelial cancer. Germline loops: CDR1 SGHTA, CDR2 FQGNSA. The CDR3 consists of 16 residues. Between the trimmed V and J ends, which lost 3 bases and 2 bases, there was a span of 15 bases. Time point here: pretreatment peripheral blood. Clones were read by immunoSEQ multiplex PCR, and TCRdb kept only the in-frame ones, dropping some. Of 130,000 or so clones in the sample, approximately 84% were seen once. This receptor was identified in a man between 50 and 59 years old with urothelial cancer. The V and J genes are TRBV7-2 and TRBJ2-3; D possibly corresponds to TRBD2 (6 bases). The material sequenced was PBMCs, taken around atezolizumab (anti-PD-L1) treatment. The CDR3 loop is CASSFGLAVNTDTQYF. CDR3 nucleotides: TGTGCCAGCAGCTTTGGGTTAGCGGTTAACACAGATACGCAGTATTTT.